This TCR beta chain is drawn from a study of tumor and adjacent non-tumor tissue in lung cancer. TCRbeta libraries were built with three rounds of nested PCR, modified from ARM-PCR. MiXCR, run by TCRdb on the multiplex PCR reads, gives a single entry per CDR3 protein. In the table there are 100,000 to 120,000 distinct CDR3 sequences, approximately 87% of which are singletons. Germline V lookup: CDR1 DFQATT, CDR2 SNEGSKA (reference sequence). The length of the CDR3 is 14 residues. No cell sorting was done before RNA was extracted from the tissue. Sequenced input: lung tumor tissue. V and J are TRBV20-1 and TRBJ1-5, with D unresolved. TRBJ2-3 explains the end of the DNA better; the J call may be wrong. This TCR was recovered from a man between 65 and 80 years old with non-small cell lung cancer. CDR3 nucleotide sequence: TGCAGTGCTCAAATACCCGTGGTCAATCAGCCCCAGTATTTT. Translation: CSAQIPVVNQPQYF.